What follows are 32 T cell receptor beta chains derived from one specimen sequenced in a study of PD-L1 blockade in urothelial cancer. Time point here: pretreatment peripheral blood. Clones were sequenced by immunoSEQ multiplex PCR, and TCRdb holds only the in-frame ones, with some missing. The sample has 38,000 or so clones; roughly 80% are singletons. The sequencing used PBMCs, collected around atezolizumab (anti-PD-L1) treatment. The receptors here all came from a man aged 80 or over with urothelial cancer.

The genes are TRBV29-1 and TRBJ2-5, with a weak D call TRBD2 (6 bases). The germline V gene encodes CDR1 SQVTM and CDR2 ANQGSEA. V lost 0 bases, J lost 6 bases, and 20 bases lay in between. This CDR3 comprises 16 residues. The CDR3 loop is CSVEDQRSGGLKTQYF. The CDR3 DNA reads TGCAGCGTTGAAGATCAACGGTCCGGAGGGTTAAAGACCCAGTACTTC.

V and J are TRBV29-1 and TRBJ2-3, with D uncertain. This CDR3 has 12 residues. V was pared by 6 bases and J by 2 bases, with 9 bases between. Germline V gene data show CDR1 as SQVTM and CDR2 as ANQGSEA. Here the CDR3 reads CSVSLDTDTQYF. The CDR3 nucleotides read TGCAGCGTGTCACTTGACACAGATACGCAGTATTTT.

CDR3 nucleotides: TGCGCCAGCAGCTCCGCGGCAACTAATCAGCCCCAGCATTTT. This encodes CASSSAATNQPQHF. The chain recombines TRBV5-1 with TRBJ1-5, with no clear D. The length of the CDR3 is 14 residues. V dropped 3 bases and J dropped 4 bases, with 11 bases sitting between them. CDR1 and CDR2 (germline): SGHRS, YFSETQ.

The chain carries TRBV5-1 and TRBJ2-7; 11 nucleotides agree with TRBD1. The germline gives CDR1 SGHRS, CDR2 YFSETQ. The ends lost 8 bases at V and 5 bases at J; junction bases unmatched: 12. This CDR3 spans 15 amino acids. CDR3 bases: TGCGCCAGTAAACAATTTGGACAGGGGGCGGACGAGCAGTACTTC. This gives the protein CASKQFGQGADEQYF. Full variable domain (remainder filled in from reference TRBV5-1 and TRBJ2-7): KAGVTQTPRYLIKTRGQQVTLSCSPISGHRSVSWYQQTPGQGLQFLFEYFSETQRNKGNFPGRFSGRQFSNSRSEMNVSTLELGDSALYLCASKQFGQGADEQYFGPGTRLTVT.

V is TRBV28 and J is TRBJ2-7; the match to TRBD2 covers 12 bases. The CDR3 extends over 15 amino acids. Germline V gives CDR1 MDHEN, CDR2 SYDVKM. J lost 3 bases, V lost 9 bases, and 9 bases had no gene match. This CDR3 is CASRGLAGSIYEQYF. In DNA form, the CDR3 reads TGTGCCAGTCGTGGACTAGCGGGATCTATCTACGAGCAGTACTTC.

The chain joins TRBV5-1 to TRBJ2-3; possible D gene TRBD1, 6 bases. There are 16 residues in the CDR3. V was cut by 0 bases and J by 1 base, with 12 bases left in between. The germline V gene encodes CDR1 SGHRS and CDR2 YFSETQ. CDR3 protein: CASSLAPEGGTDTQYF. CDR3 nucleotides: TGCGCCAGCAGCTTGGCCCCCGAGGGGGGCACAGATACGCAGTATTTT.

V usage is TRBV7-8 and J usage is TRBJ2-6; 7 bases are shared with TRBD1. The length of the CDR3 is 19 residues. Looked up from germline, CDR1 is SGHVS and CDR2 is FQNEAQ. V was pared by 5 bases and J by 4 bases, with 17 bases of the junction left unmatched. This CDR3 reads CASSPKRAGGASGANVLTF. CDR3 nucleotides: TGTGCCAGCAGCCCAAAACGGGCAGGGGGAGCGTCAGGGGCCAACGTCCTGACTTTC. Supplemented by reference TRBV7-8 and TRBJ2-6, the full variable domain reads GAGVSQSPRYKVAKRGQDVALRCDPISGHVSLFWYQQALGQGPEFLTYFQNEAQLDKSGLPSDRFFAERPEGSVSTLKIQRTQQEDSAVYLCASSPKRAGGASGANVLTFGAGSRLTVL.

This sequence joins TRBV4-2 and TRBJ2-7; 12 bases are shared with TRBD2. The CDR3 loop spans 15 amino acids. The germline gives CDR1 LGHNA, CDR2 YNFKEQ. J was trimmed by 6 bases and V by 2 bases; bases with no gene match: 5. CDR3 bases: TGTGCCAGCAGCCAAACGACTAGCGGGAGACCCGAGCAGTACTTC. Its protein product is CASSQTTSGRPEQYF.

The chain carries TRBV7-8 and TRBJ1-5, with 7 bases identical to TRBD1. Germline lookup yields CDR1 SGHVS and CDR2 FQNEAQ. The CDR3 is 16 residues long. V lost 6 bases to trimming and J lost 2 bases; unmatched junction nucleotides: 10. The CDR3 reads CASSSRGREGNQPQHF. The CDR3 bases are TGTGCCAGCAGTTCTAGGGGGCGGGAGGGCAATCAGCCCCAGCATTTT.

J is TRBJ2-5 and V is TRBV10-3; 9 nucleotides match TRBD1. Germline-derived CDR1 and CDR2 are ENHRY and SYGVKD. V trimming: 6 bases; J trimming: 3 bases; junction bases outside the gene matches: 8. CDR3 length: 15 amino acids. CDR3 sequence reads: CAISTGGDVKETQYF. The CDR3 DNA reads TGTGCCATCAGCACAGGGGGCGACGTTAAAGAGACCCAGTACTTC.

This CDR3 reads CASSFVQGLNQPQHF. CDR3 DNA sequence: TGTGCCAGCAGTTTTGTACAGGGTCTCAATCAGCCCCAGCATTTT. V usage is TRBV28 and J usage is TRBJ1-5; possibly TRBD1 for D (6 bases). In germline, CDR1 is MDHEN, CDR2 SYDVKM. Trimming shortened V by 3 bases and J by 3 bases, and 12 bases separated the two germline ends. The CDR3 has 15 amino acids.

This clone was counted only a few times. CDR3 sequence: CSVLGLAGAYEQYF. CDR3 nucleotide sequence: TGCAGCGTCCTCGGACTAGCGGGAGCCTACGAGCAGTACTTC. V is TRBV29-1 and J is TRBJ2-7; TRBD2 agrees at 13 bases. This CDR3 is built from 14 residues. The V gene end was trimmed by 6 bases and the J gene end by 2 bases; junction bases not matched to a gene: 4. Germline CDR1 and CDR2: SQVTM and ANQGSEA.

The chain combines TRBV6-1 with TRBJ2-7; 7 bases agree with TRBD1. The CDR3 runs to 16 residues. Trimming took 4 bases from V and 0 from J; bases not matched to a gene: 9. Per germline, CDR1 MNHNS and CDR2 SASEGT. For the CDR3, the DNA is TGTGCCAGCAGTGGAGCCCGGACAGGCGACTCCTACGAGCAGTACTTC. The encoded protein is CASSGARTGDSYEQYF.

This clone has just a few counts. V gene TRBV5-1 combines with J gene TRBJ2-3, with D tentatively TRBD2 (6 bases). This CDR3 has 14 residues. The germline V gene has CDR1 SGHRS and CDR2 YFSETQ. V lost 4 bases to trimming and J lost 5 bases, with 14 bases between them. In DNA form, the CDR3 reads TGCGCCAGCAGCCGGGACTCCAGAGGAGATACGCAGTATTTT. Its translation: CASSRDSRGDTQYF.

The V call is TRBV28, the J call TRBJ1-5, with TRBD1 matching over 10 bases. The CDR3 spans 15 residues. Trimming cost V 6 bases and J 4 bases; bases outside gene matches: 6. Per the germline V gene, CDR1 is MDHEN and CDR2 is SYDVKM. This CDR3 reads CASSSGTGVNQPQHF. Written as DNA, the CDR3 is TGTGCCAGCAGCTCAGGGACAGGGGTTAATCAGCCCCAGCATTTT. The full variable domain, with the rest looked up from reference TRBV28 and TRBJ1-5, is DVKVTQSSRYLVKRTGEKVFLECVQDMDHENMFWYRQDPGLGLRLIYFSYDVKMKEKGDIPEGYSVSREKKERFSLILESASTNQTSMYLCASSSGTGVNQPQHFGDGTRLSIL.

The J gene is TRBJ2-7, the V gene TRBV7-9; TRBD1 aligns across 8 bases. Germline V gene sequence: CDR1 SEHNR, CDR2 FQNEAQ (reference sequence). The CDR3 runs to 13 residues. V was clipped by 5 bases and J by 5 bases; unmatched bases: 5. The CDR3 region has the DNA TGTGCCAGCAGCCCCGGACAGGGACACGAGCAGTACTTC. Translation gives CASSPGQGHEQYF.

The CDR3 is CASVLANSYNEQFF. CDR3 nucleotides: TGTGCCAGTGTGCTAGCGAACTCCTACAATGAGCAGTTCTTC. The chain is built from TRBV2 and TRBJ2-1; weak D call: TRBD2 (6 bases). This CDR3 has 14 amino acids. V was clipped by 9 bases and J by 0 bases, with 12 bases between them. Germline assignment: CDR1 SNHLY and CDR2 FYNNEI. Filled out from reference TRBV2 and TRBJ2-1, the complete variable domain reads EPEVTQTPSHQVTQMGQEVILRCVPISNHLYFYWYRQILGQKVEFLVSFYNNEISEKSEIFDDQFSVERPDGSNFTLKIRSTKLEDSAMYFCASVLANSYNEQFFGPGTRLTVL.

The genes are TRBV4-1 and TRBJ2-1; 11 nucleotides match TRBD2. The CDR3 totals 16 residues. V trimming: 1 base; J trimming: 4 bases; junction bases outside the gene matches: 3. Per germline, CDR1 MGHRA and CDR2 YSYEKL. The CDR3 reads CASSQGLAGGYNEQFF. The CDR3 DNA sequence: TGCGCCAGCAGCCAAGGCCTAGCGGGAGGATACAATGAGCAGTTCTTC.

This rearrangement joins TRBV5-1 to TRBJ2-1; TRBD2 agrees at 9 bases. J lost 8 bases, V lost 4 bases, and 7 bases had no gene match. The CDR3 is 14 residues long. Germline CDR1 reads SGHRS; CDR2 reads YFSETQ. CDR3 loop: CASSGVAGADEQFF. The CDR3 DNA reads as TGCGCCAGCAGCGGGGTAGCGGGAGCTGATGAGCAGTTCTTC.

The chain employs TRBV6-1 and TRBJ1-1; 9 positions agree with TRBD1. The CDR3 loop spans 15 amino acids. With V trimmed by 6 bases and J by 0 bases, 5 bases remained unmatched. CDR1 is MNHNS and CDR2 is SASEGT in the germline V gene. CDR3 region: CASRAGQGMNTEAFF. As DNA, the CDR3 is TGTGCCAGCAGGGCGGGACAGGGTATGAACACTGAAGCTTTCTTT.

The chain combines TRBV6-1 with TRBJ1-2; D is possibly TRBD1 (5 bases). Germline V lookup: CDR1 MNHNS, CDR2 SASEGT. Trimming shortened V by 2 bases and J by 5 bases, and 15 bases separated the two germline ends. This CDR3 region has 15 residues. CDR3 region: CASSETPQGRYGYTF. As DNA, the CDR3 is TGTGCCAGCAGTGAAACACCCCAGGGTCGGTATGGCTACACCTTC.

The V gene is TRBV2, the J gene TRBJ2-2; TRBD2 is a possible D gene (5 bases). CDR3 length: 14 residues. The V gene lost 7 bases and the J gene lost 3 bases, with 12 bases spanning the gap. Germline loops: CDR1 SNHLY, CDR2 FYNNEI. Here the CDR3 reads CASNPRTYTGELFF. The DNA for the CDR3 is TGTGCCAGCAACCCCCGGACTTACACCGGGGAGCTGTTTTTT.

This sequence joins TRBV30 and TRBJ1-2; 8 nucleotides align to TRBD1. The germline gives CDR1 GTSNPN, CDR2 SVGIG (reference sequence). The CDR3 is 15 amino acids. The J segment lost 8 bases and the V segment lost 4 bases, leaving 15 bases of the junction unmatched. The CDR3 DNA is TGTGCCTGGATCCGGGGGCAGGGGGCCCCCGGGGGCTACACCTTC. It encodes CAWIRGQGAPGGYTF.

This clone was counted once. This chain connects TRBV11-2 to TRBJ2-1; 7 bases agree with TRBD1. Trimming removed 4 bases from V and 9 bases from J; junction bases left unmatched: 21. The CDR3 is 18 amino acids. Per the germline V gene, CDR1 is SGHAT and CDR2 is FQNNGV. CDR3 in amino acids: CASSYSTRLGQRAPEQFF. CDR3 DNA sequence: TGTGCCAGCAGCTATTCAACCCGACTGGGACAGAGGGCCCCTGAGCAGTTCTTC.

The gene calls are TRBV6-1 and TRBJ1-2; D is undetermined. There are 12 residues in the CDR3. The germline gives CDR1 MNHNS, CDR2 SASEGT. The V end lost 11 bases, the J end lost 3 bases, and 13 bases lay between the germline ends. This CDR3 is CALYREYYGYTF. The CDR3 nucleotides are TGTGCCCTTTACCGGGAATACTATGGCTACACCTTC.

This clone appeared a few times. The chain is built from TRBV29-1 and TRBJ1-5; 10 positions agree with TRBD1. The CDR3 is 14 amino acids. Looked up from germline, CDR1 is SQVTM and CDR2 is ANQGSEA. J lost 5 bases, V lost 4 bases, and 5 bases had no gene match. The CDR3 DNA reads as TGCAGCGTTGCAGCTGGGACAGGGGATCAGCCCCAGCATTTT. Amino acids: CSVAAGTGDQPQHF.

In its sample, this clone was seen a few times. This chain connects TRBV6-1 to TRBJ1-5; D is possibly TRBD1 (6 bases). Deletions cut 7 bases from V and 0 bases from J, with 10 bases between. Looked up from germline, CDR1 is MNHNS and CDR2 is SASEGT. This CDR3 has 14 amino acids. The CDR3 reads CASKLRGSNQPQHF. DNA for the CDR3: TGTGCCAGCAAGCTCAGGGGTAGCAATCAGCCCCAGCATTTT.

V and J are TRBV6-4 and TRBJ2-3, with TRBD2 identical over 8 bases. This CDR3 has 13 residues. V dropped 4 bases and J dropped 8; count of bases not matched to a gene: 5. CDR1 is MRHNA, CDR2 SNTAGT, per germline. CDR3 loop: CASSASSGFTQYF. Written as DNA, the CDR3 is TGTGCCAGCAGTGCGTCTAGCGGGTTTACGCAGTATTTT.

The rearrangement links TRBV30 to TRBJ1-4; 8 nucleotides agree with TRBD1. The CDR3 sequence is 14 residues long. V lost 5 bases, J lost 8 bases, and 10 bases stayed unmatched. Looked up from germline, CDR1 is GTSNPN and CDR2 is SVGIG (reference sequence). DNA for the CDR3: TGTGCCTGGCGTACAGGGGGAAGTTACGAAAAACTGTTTTTT. It codes for CAWRTGGSYEKLFF.

V is TRBV5-1 and J is TRBJ2-3; a weak D match, TRBD2 (5 bases). This CDR3 has 15 residues. Per germline, CDR1 SGHRS and CDR2 YFSETQ. Trimming stripped 3 bases from V and 3 bases from J, with 14 bases between. The CDR3 spells CASSWASRGTDTQYF. In nucleotides, the CDR3 is TGCGCCAGCAGCTGGGCCTCTAGAGGGACAGATACGCAGTATTTT.

V gene TRBV7-9 combines with J gene TRBJ2-5; 8 bases fit TRBD1. This CDR3 region has 14 residues. The V gene's germline CDR1 is SEHNR and CDR2 FQNEAQ (reference sequence). The V gene end was trimmed by 3 bases and the J gene end by 4 bases; junction bases not matched to a gene: 4. Written as DNA, the CDR3 is TGTGCCAGCAGCTTCCCCGACAGGGGAGAGACCCAGTACTTC. It encodes CASSFPDRGETQYF. The whole variable domain, filled in from reference TRBV7-9 and TRBJ2-5, reads DTGVSQNPRHKITKRGQNVTFRCDPISEHNRLYWYRQTLGQGPEFLTYFQNEAQLEKSRLLSDRFSAERPKGSFSTLEIQRTEQGDSAMYLCASSFPDRGETQYFGPGTRLLVL.

The rearrangement uses TRBV28 and TRBJ2-3; TRBD1 aligns across 7 bases. J lost 6 bases, V lost 3 bases, and 9 bases had no gene match. The CDR3 length is 15 residues. Germline assignment: CDR1 MDHEN and CDR2 SYDVKM. CDR3 region: CASSFYDRVMDTQYF. CDR3 sequence (DNA): TGTGCCAGCAGTTTTTACGACAGGGTCATGGATACGCAGTATTTT. Full variable domain (rest looked up from reference TRBV28 and TRBJ2-3): DVKVTQSSRYLVKRTGEKVFLECVQDMDHENMFWYRQDPGLGLRLIYFSYDVKMKEKGDIPEGYSVSREKKERFSLILESASTNQTSMYLCASSFYDRVMDTQYFGPGTRLTVL.